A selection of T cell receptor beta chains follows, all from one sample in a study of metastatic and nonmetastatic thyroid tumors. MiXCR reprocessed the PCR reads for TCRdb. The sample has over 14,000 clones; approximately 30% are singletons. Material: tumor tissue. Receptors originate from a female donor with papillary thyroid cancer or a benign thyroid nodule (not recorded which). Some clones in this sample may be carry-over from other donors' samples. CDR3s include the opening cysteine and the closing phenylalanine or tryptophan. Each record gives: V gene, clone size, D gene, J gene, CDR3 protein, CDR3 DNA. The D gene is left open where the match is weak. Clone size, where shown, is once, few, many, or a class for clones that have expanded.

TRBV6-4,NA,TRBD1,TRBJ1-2,CASSYSTGGADGYTF,TGTGCCAGCAGTTACTCTACAGGGGGCGCGGATGGCTACACCTTC
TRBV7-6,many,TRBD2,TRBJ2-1,CASSFSGGIINEQFF,TGTGCCAGCAGCTTTAGCGGGGGGATTATAAATGAGCAGTTCTTC
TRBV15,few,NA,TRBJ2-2,CATRRIQAGELFF,TGTGCCACCAGAAGAATTCAGGCCGGGGAGCTGTTTTTT
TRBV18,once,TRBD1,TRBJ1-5,CASSQLTGVENQPQHF,TGTGCCAGCTCACAACTCACAGGGGTTGAGAATCAGCCCCAGCATTTT
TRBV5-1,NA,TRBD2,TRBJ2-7,CASSLRAGEGSYEQYF,TGCGCCAGCAGCCTGAGAGCGGGAGAGGGTTCCTACGAGCAGTACTTC
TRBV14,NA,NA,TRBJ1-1,CASSQITGWGTEAFF,TGTGCCAGCAGCCAAATTACAGGGTGGGGCACTGAAGCTTTCTTT
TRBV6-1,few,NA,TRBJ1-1,CASQSKEYTEAFF,TGTGCCAGTCAGTCCAAGGAGTACACTGAAGCTTTCTTT
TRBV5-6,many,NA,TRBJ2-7,CASSRVGPSSYEQYF,TGTGCCAGCAGCCGAGTCGGGCCGAGCTCCTACGAGCAGTACTTC
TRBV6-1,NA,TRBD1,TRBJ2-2,CASSELKDRVRTGELFF,TGTGCCAGCAGTGAATTGAAGGACAGGGTGCGAACCGGGGAGCTGTTTTTT
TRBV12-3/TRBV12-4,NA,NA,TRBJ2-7,CASSGTNSYEQYF,TGTGCCAGCTCGGGGACCAATTCCTACGAGCAGTACTTC
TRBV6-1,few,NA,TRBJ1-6,CASSETGWRSYNSPLHF,TGTGCCAGCAGTGAAACAGGGTGGCGCTCCTATAATTCACCCCTCCACTTT
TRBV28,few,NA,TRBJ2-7,CASTPGYSYEQYF,TGTGCCAGCACTCCTGGGTACTCCTACGAGCAGTACTTC
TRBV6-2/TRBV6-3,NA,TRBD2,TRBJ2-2,CASSSTSGSWTGELFF,TGTGCCAGCAGTTCGACTAGCGGGAGCTGGACCGGGGAGCTGTTTTTT
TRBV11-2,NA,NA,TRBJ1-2,CASSLHRSGSLANYGYTF,TGTGCCAGCAGCTTACATAGGTCAGGGTCGCTTGCTAACTATGGCTACACCTTC
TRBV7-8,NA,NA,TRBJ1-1,CASSVYSNTEAFF,TGTGCCAGCAGCGTGTATTCGAACACTGAAGCTTTCTTT
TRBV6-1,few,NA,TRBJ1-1,CASSRGEGRMNTEAFF,TGTGCCAGCAGTCGAGGAGAGGGCAGAATGAACACTGAAGCTTTCTTT
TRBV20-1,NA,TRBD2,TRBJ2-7,CSAPIPGLAEQYF,TGCAGTGCTCCCATCCCGGGACTAGCGGAGCAGTACTTC
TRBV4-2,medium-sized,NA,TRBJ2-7,CASSLRPGGPNEQYF,TGTGCCAGCAGCCTGCGTCCCGGGGGGCCGAACGAGCAGTACTTC
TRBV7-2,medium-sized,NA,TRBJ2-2,CASSLGMSSPGELFF,TGTGCCAGCAGCTTAGGGATGTCGTCCCCCGGGGAGCTGTTTTTT
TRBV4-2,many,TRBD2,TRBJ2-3,CASSQGTSGADTQYF,TGTGCCAGCAGCCAAGGGACTAGCGGGGCAGATACGCAGTATTTT
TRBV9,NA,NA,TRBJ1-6,CASSVGGSAKNSPLHF,TGTGCCAGCAGCGTAGGAGGGTCAGCTAAAAATTCACCCCTCCACTTT
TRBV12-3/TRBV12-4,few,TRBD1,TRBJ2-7,CASSWTGSYEQYF,TGTGCCAGCAGTTGGACAGGCTCCTACGAGCAGTACTTC
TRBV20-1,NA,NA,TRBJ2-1,CSARVAEYNEQFF,TGCAGTGCTAGAGTCGCAGAATACAATGAGCAGTTCTTC
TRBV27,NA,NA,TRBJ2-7,CASSDGGPYEQYF,TGTGCCAGCAGTGATGGAGGGCCCTACGAGCAGTACTTC
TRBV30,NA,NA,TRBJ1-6,CAWSGAGRGNNSPLHF,TGTGCCTGGAGTGGGGCTGGGAGAGGGAATAATTCACCCCTCCACTTT
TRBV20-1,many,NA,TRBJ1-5,CSATWRMGSNQPQHF,TGCAGTGCTACCTGGAGGATGGGAAGCAATCAGCCCCAGCATTTT
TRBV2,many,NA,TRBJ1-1,CASSTKPNTEAFF,TGTGCCAGCAGTACTAAGCCGAACACTGAAGCTTTCTTT
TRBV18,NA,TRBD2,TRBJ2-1,CASSPGTRNDEQFF,TGTGCCAGCTCACCGGGGACTAGAAACGATGAGCAGTTCTTC
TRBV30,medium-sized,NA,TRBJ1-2,CAWSGTGQSNYGYTF,TGTGCCTGGAGTGGAACCGGACAGTCTAACTATGGCTACACCTTC
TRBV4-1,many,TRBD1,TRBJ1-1,CASSHGDRGGAFF,TGCGCCAGCAGCCACGGGGACAGGGGGGGAGCTTTCTTT
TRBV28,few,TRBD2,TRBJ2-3,CASSLILGGSRTDTQYF,TGTGCCAGCAGTCTAATTCTCGGCGGGAGCCGTACAGATACGCAGTATTTT
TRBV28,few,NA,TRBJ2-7,CASSIDRRVGGQYF,TGTGCCAGCAGTATCGACAGGCGCGTGGGGGGGCAGTACTTC
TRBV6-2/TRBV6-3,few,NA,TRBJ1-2,CASSYGTTYGYTF,TGTGCCAGCAGTTACGGGACAACCTATGGCTACACCTTC
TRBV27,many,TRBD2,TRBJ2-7,CASSQAEGTSGAPYEQYF,TGTGCCAGCAGTCAGGCCGAGGGGACTAGCGGAGCCCCTTACGAGCAGTACTTC
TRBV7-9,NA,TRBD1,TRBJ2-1,CASTRDRGVDEQFF,TGTGCCAGCACTCGGGACAGGGGCGTTGATGAGCAGTTCTTC
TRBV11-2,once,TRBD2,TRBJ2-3,CASSLVAGGNGGDTQYF,TGTGCCAGCAGCTTAGTGGCAGGTGGTAACGGGGGGGATACGCAGTATTTT
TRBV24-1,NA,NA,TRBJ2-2,CATSDSRSGGTGELFF,TGTGCCACCAGTGATTCGCGGAGCGGTGGCACCGGGGAGCTGTTTTTT
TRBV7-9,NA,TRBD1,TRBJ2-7,CASSFGQGSEQYF,TGTGCCAGCAGCTTCGGACAGGGCAGCGAGCAGTACTTC
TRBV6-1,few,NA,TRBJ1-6,CASSEQGIGNSPLHF,TGTGCCAGCAGTGAACAGGGGATTGGTAATTCACCCCTCCACTTT
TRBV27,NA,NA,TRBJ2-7,CASALQVPPYEQYF,TGTGCCAGCGCCCTCCAGGTTCCACCCTACGAGCAGTACTTC
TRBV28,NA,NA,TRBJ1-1,CDRGYTEAFF,TGTGACAGAGGATACACTGAAGCTTTCTTT
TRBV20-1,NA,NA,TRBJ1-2,CSAPAGGGGYTF,TGCAGTGCCCCGGCGGGGGGGGGCGGCTACACCTTC
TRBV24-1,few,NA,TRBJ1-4,CAIGSANEKLFF,TGTGCCATCGGTTCGGCTAATGAAAAACTGTTTTTT
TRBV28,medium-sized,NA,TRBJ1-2,CASSLPIWGPNYGYTF,TGTGCCAGCAGTTTACCCATCTGGGGACCTAACTATGGCTACACCTTC
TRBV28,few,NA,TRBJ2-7,CASSDPQGPEQYF,TGTGCCAGCAGTGACCCCCAGGGTCCCGAGCAGTACTTC
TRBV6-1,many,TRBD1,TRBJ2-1,CASLISGTGSYNEQFF,TGTGCCAGCCTTATCTCCGGGACAGGTTCCTACAATGAGCAGTTCTTC
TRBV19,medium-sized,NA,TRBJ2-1,CATTSGPSSYNEQFF,TGTGCTACCACGTCCGGCCCGAGCTCCTACAATGAGCAGTTCTTC
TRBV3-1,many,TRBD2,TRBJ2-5,CASSHLGLVGDGTQYF,TGTGCCAGCAGCCACCTGGGACTAGTAGGGGATGGGACCCAGTACTTC
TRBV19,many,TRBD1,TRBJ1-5,CATSRTGVGNQPQHF,TGTGCCACCAGCAGGACAGGGGTGGGCAATCAGCCCCAGCATTTT
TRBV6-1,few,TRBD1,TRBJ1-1,CASSPRRDRGPNTEASF,TGCGCCAGCAGTCCCCGCCGGGACAGGGGGCCGAACACTGAAGCTTCCTTT
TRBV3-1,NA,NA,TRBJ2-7,CASSQGSRGLLRLAPYEQYF,TGTGCCAGCAGCCAGGGGAGCAGGGGGCTTCTGCGACTAGCGCCCTACGAGCAGTACTTC